This TCR beta chain was retrieved from a study of shared clonotypes between healthy human individuals (dated by TCRdb to about 2020). In the study overall: The cohort comprised two women and a few men aged 18 to 49 years. Per donor, three plates each were used for CD4 naive and CD4 memory, two for CD8 naive, and one for CD8 memory. The study deeply sequenced blood TCR repertoires of about 5 healthy adults to estimate repertoire size and the extent of clonotype sharing between individuals. Libraries were prepared and TCR repertoires were sequenced by different laboratories using diverse techniques, in order to increase sequencing depth and limit assay-specific biases. Leukapheresis yielded between about 0.94 and 8.9 billion PBMCs per donor. Study-wide findings and limitations: Naive subsets generally had larger estimated clonotype richness than memory subsets did. Because the study included a small number of donors, the genetic and exposure-history diversity represented was limited. Only blood was sampled, and tissue TCR repertoires likely differ from those in blood. Based on pairwise subsampling, the degree of clonotype sharing among donors was expected to be affected by sequencing depth. Compared with non-shared clonotypes, clonotypes shared by all four sorted-subset donors had higher generation probabilities. Rarefaction of sorted-subset datasets indicated incomplete sequencing despite the large sequencing depth. When a handful of donors were compared, the shared fraction of clonotypes was around 5% for naive CD4, 3% to 4% for naive CD8, 2.3% for memory CD4, and 0.35% to 0.5% for memory CD8.

Using the deep immunoSEQ assay, TCR CDR3 regions were amplified from genomic DNA by multiplex PCR. Genomic DNA extracted from each cell subset was distributed evenly over all wells of several immunoSEQ 96-well plates, and each plate served as one replicate. For sorted subsets, approximately 200 ng of genomic DNA, equivalent to 30,000 or so T cell genomes, went into each replicate PCR. Purified libraries were measured with a Qubit 3.0 fluorometer, size-checked on a Bioanalyzer 2100, and measured again with the KAPA Library Quantification kit. Every immunoSEQ 96-well plate was sequenced on a separate single-read 150-cycle Illumina NextSeq 550 flow cell. On the authors' methods: Because the immunoSEQ output included only junctional sequences and no quality scores, the filtering could not be the same as the filtering used for full-length reads. To assign V/J genes and CDR3, sequences were annotated using PyIR, a Python wrapper for IgBLAST v1.9, with IMGT germline references. Reads with weak V/J assignments (E-value above 1e-6), missing CDR3, stop codons, out-of-frame junctions, or ambiguous translated residues were removed. V3J clonotypes were defined by identical inferred V gene, J gene, and CDR3 amino acid sequence. Percentage overlap between repertoires was computed as shared unique clonotypes divided by the size of the smaller repertoire. RTK rarefaction, the Chao1 estimator, and Recon v2.1 estimates of unobserved clonotypes were used to assess repertoire richness. For all TCRbeta clonotypes obtained by the gDNA method from a few donors, generation probabilities were computed with OLGA. Not all clones reach the TCRdb copy of this immuneACCESS table, which keeps in-frame sequences only. Checked studies attribute under half of the gap to unresolved V genes and leave the rest unexplained. The V and J calls and clone size are taken from that table; D and trimming were inferred from the DNA. A total of over a million clones appear in this sample, roughly 96% of them only once. The ten largest clones add up to about 1% of the sample.

Of note for this clone: It has no known antigen specificity. Nothing much larger sits one base from this clone, and base qualities are not available.

Healthy HIV-negative adults with no recently reported acute infections or vaccinations were included as donors. Every donor was a Caucasian adult living in Nashville, Tennessee, USA. CD4+ T cells were enriched by magnetic negative selection, after which naive cells were positively selected on CD45RA and the negative fraction was taken as the memory subset. Blood was obtained by leukapheresis, after which PBMCs were separated by Ficoll-Histopaque density gradient centrifugation and cryopreserved in liquid nitrogen vapor phase. Purity and quantity of every magnetically sorted T cell population were checked by analytical flow cytometry. Genomic DNA was isolated from each sorted fraction and quantified by UV absorbance on a Nanodrop 2000c. The CDR3 covers 15 residues, taking in both the cysteine and the phenylalanine. The sequence is cut down to CDR3 DNA, 45 bases in frame from base 1. V is pruned by 5 bases and J by 10 bases, leaving 9 bases of the junction without a gene match. Reading the germline V gene (reference sequence) gives CDR1 MNHEY and CDR2 SMNVEV.

The sequence joins TRBV27 to TRBJ1-4; the central 11 bases match TRBD1. This clonotype was obtained from a man younger than 40 in good health. Material for sequencing was naive CD4+ T cells sorted from blood. The intended sense of this specimen's cell subset or site label: CD45RA+ positively selected. The DNA sequence is TGTGCCAGCAGTCCCTCGGGACAGGGGGGGATAAAACTGTTTTTT. The translation is CASSPSGQGGIKLFF. Supplemented by the reference TRBV27 and TRBJ1-4 proteins around the CDR3, the complete variable domain is EAQVTQNPRYLITVTGKKLTVTCSQNMNHEYMSWYRQDPGLGLRQIYYSMNVEVTDKGDVPEGYKVSRKEKRNFPLILESPSPNQTSLYFCASSPSGQGGIKLFFGSGTQLSVL.